This entry lists 8 T cell receptor beta chains sequenced from one sample in a study of response to subunit inactivated influenza vaccine. From the RT-PCR reads, TCRdb called clonotypes with MiXCR, one entry per CDR3 protein. The sample includes approximately 570,000 distinct CDR3 sequences, 6.5% to 8% of them seen just once. The sample was PBMCs from blood, taken roughly 24 months after vaccination. Source of these receptors: a man aged 50-75 years who received an inactivated influenza vaccine.

This clonotype appeared a few times. The chain is built from TRBV7-9 and TRBJ1-5, with D perhaps TRBD1 (5 bases). The CDR3 sequence is 15 residues long. Trimming cost V 3 bases and J 2 bases, with 11 bases left between them. The V gene's germline CDR1 is SEHNR and CDR2 FQNEAQ (reference sequence). The CDR3 region is CASSFGRAGNQPQHF. CDR3 nucleotides: TGTGCCAGCAGCTTCGGCAGGGCCGGCAATCAGCCCCAGCATTTT.

This clonotype was observed a few times. The gene calls are TRBV5-1 and TRBJ1-2; D unresolved. CDR3 length equals 13 residues. V lost 4 bases, J lost 8 bases, and 15 bases lay in between. CDR1 is SGHRS, CDR2 YFSETQ, per germline. CDR3 sequence reads: CASSPSGEGGYTF. CDR3 coding DNA: TGCGCCAGCAGCCCGAGTGGGGAGGGAGGCTACACCTTC.

The chain joins TRBV10-3 to TRBJ1-4, with D tentatively TRBD1 (6 bases). This CDR3 region has 15 residues. V lost 3 bases and J lost 6, with 14 bases in between. Germline CDR1 and CDR2: ENHRY and SYGVKD. CDR3 coding DNA: TGTGCCATCAGTGACGGCAGGGGAAGGGATGAAAAACTGTTTTTT. This gives the protein CAISDGRGRDEKLFF.

This clonotype was seen ten or more times. The chain recombines TRBV7-2 with TRBJ1-5; D not resolved. The germline V and J ends were trimmed by 5 bases and 4 bases, with 9 bases remaining between them. Germline CDR1 reads SGHTA; CDR2 reads FQGNSA. CDR3 length equals 13 residues. As DNA, the CDR3 is TGTGCCAGCAGCAAGGACGGGAATCAGCCCCAGCATTTT. It specifies CASSKDGNQPQHF.

In its sample, this clonotype was seen a few times. This chain uses TRBV20-1 with TRBJ2-3, with unresolved D. V lost 5 bases to trimming and J lost 1 base, with 7 bases between them. The germline CDR1 and CDR2 sequences are DFQATT and SNEGSKA (reference sequence). The CDR3 contains 12 residues. CDR3 nucleotide sequence: TGCAGTGCTGAAACTGGCACAGATACGCAGTATTTT. Protein sequence: CSAETGTDTQYF.

This clonotype has a handful of counts. The chain recombines TRBV4-2 with TRBJ2-1, with TRBD2 matching over 12 bases. The J segment lost 9 bases and the V segment lost 7 bases, leaving 7 bases of the junction unmatched. The CDR3 runs 14 residues. Germline V lookup: CDR1 LGHNA, CDR2 YNFKEQ. The CDR3 reads CASKLAGGHAEQFF. The DNA for the CDR3 is TGTGCCAGCAAGCTAGCGGGGGGGCATGCTGAGCAGTTCTTC.

This clonotype was counted between two and nine times. V usage is TRBV15 and J usage is TRBJ2-3; D is possibly TRBD1 (6 bases). This CDR3 contains 18 residues. Germline CDR1 is LNHNV and CDR2 is YYDKDF (reference sequence). V was pared by 3 bases and J by 0 bases, with 19 bases between. CDR3 coding DNA: TGTGCCACCAGCAGGGGTAGTGACAGGATAACTAGCACAGATACGCAGTATTTT. This sequence encodes CATSRGSDRITSTDTQYF.

In its sample, this clonotype was seen many times. This chain uses TRBV7-2 with TRBJ1-2; no clear D. Germline V gene sequence: CDR1 SGHTA, CDR2 FQGNSA. This CDR3 contains 13 residues. The V end lost 3 bases, the J end lost 3 bases, and 8 bases lay between the germline ends. The CDR3 coding sequence is TGTGCCAGCAGCTTTGGAGGACACTATGGCTACACCTTC. It encodes CASSFGGHYGYTF.